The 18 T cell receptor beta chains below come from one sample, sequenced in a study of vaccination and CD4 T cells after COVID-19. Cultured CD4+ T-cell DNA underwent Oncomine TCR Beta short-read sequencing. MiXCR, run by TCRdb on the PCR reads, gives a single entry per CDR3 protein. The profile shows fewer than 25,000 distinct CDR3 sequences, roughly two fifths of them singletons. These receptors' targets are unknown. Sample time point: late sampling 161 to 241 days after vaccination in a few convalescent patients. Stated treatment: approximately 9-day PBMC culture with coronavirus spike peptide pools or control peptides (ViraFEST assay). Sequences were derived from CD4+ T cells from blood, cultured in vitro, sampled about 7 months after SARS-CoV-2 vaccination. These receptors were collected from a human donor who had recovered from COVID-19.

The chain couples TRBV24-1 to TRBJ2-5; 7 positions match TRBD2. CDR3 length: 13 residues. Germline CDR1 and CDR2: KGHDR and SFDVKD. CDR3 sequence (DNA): TGTGCTACGAGTCAGCGGGGCACAGAGACCCAGTACTTC. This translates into CATSQRGTETQYF.

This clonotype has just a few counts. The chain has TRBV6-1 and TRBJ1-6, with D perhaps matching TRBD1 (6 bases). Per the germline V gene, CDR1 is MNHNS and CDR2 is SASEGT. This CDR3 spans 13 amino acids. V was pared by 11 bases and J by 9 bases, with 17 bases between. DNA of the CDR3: TGTGCCGCGGCGGGGGGGCGAGGTTCACCCCTCCACTTT. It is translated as CAAAGGRGSPLHF.

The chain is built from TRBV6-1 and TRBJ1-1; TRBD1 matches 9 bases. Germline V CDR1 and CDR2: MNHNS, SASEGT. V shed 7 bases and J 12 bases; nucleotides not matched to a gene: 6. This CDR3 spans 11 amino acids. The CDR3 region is CASNRGRETFF. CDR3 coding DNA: TGTGCCAGCAACAGGGGGCGCGAGACTTTCTTT.

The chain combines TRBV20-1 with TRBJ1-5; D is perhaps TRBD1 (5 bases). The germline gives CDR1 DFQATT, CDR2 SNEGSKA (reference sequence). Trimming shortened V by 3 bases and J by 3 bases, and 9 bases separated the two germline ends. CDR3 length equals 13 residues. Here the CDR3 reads CSASRQPNQPQHF. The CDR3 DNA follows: TGCAGTGCTAGCAGACAGCCCAATCAGCCCCAGCATTTT.

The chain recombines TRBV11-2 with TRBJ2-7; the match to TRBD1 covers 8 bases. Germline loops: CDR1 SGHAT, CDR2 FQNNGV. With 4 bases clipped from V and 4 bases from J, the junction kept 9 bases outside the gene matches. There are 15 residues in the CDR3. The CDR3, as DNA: TGTGCCAGCAGCTCCTACAGGGGACAGGCTTACGAGCAGTACTTC. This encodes CASSSYRGQAYEQYF.

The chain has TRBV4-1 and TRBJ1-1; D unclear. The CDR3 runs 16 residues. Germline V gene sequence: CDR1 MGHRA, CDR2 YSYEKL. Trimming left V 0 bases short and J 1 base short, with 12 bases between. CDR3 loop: CASSQELGGRNTEAFF. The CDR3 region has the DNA TGCGCCAGCAGCCAAGAACTGGGCGGACGGAACACTGAAGCTTTCTTT.

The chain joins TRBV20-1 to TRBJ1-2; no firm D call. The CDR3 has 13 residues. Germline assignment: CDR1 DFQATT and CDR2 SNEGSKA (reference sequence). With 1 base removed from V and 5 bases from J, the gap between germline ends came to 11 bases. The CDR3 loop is CSARAVTGYGYTF. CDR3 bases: TGCAGTGCTAGAGCAGTGACCGGGTATGGCTACACCTTC.

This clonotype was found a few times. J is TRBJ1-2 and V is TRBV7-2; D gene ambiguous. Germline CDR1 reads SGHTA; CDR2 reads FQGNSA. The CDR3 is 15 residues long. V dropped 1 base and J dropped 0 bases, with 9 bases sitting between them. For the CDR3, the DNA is TGTGCCAGCAGCTTAGTTGGTGGAGCTAACTATGGCTACACCTTC. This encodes CASSLVGGANYGYTF.

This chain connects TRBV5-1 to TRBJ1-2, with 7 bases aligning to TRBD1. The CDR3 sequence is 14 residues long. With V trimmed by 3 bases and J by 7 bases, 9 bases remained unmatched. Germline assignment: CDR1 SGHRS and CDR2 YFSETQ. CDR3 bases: TGCGCCAGCAGCTCCGAGACAGGGTCGGCTGGCTACACCTTC. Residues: CASSSETGSAGYTF.

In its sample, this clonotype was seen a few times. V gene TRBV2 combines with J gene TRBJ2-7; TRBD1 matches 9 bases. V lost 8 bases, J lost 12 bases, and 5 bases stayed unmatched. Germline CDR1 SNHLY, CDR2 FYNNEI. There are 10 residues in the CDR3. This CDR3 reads CASGGQGPYF. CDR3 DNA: TGTGCCAGCGGGGGACAGGGACCGTACTTC.

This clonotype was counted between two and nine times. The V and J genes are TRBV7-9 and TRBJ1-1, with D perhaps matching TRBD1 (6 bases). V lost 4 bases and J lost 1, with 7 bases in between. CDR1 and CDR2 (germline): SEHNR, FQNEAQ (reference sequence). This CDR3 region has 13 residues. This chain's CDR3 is CASSSQGNTEAFF. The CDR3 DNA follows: TGTGCCAGCAGCTCACAGGGGAACACTGAAGCTTTCTTT.

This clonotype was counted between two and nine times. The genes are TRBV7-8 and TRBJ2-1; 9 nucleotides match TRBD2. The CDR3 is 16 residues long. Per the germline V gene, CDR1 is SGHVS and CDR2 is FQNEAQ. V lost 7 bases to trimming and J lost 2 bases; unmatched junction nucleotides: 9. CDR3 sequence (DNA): TGTGCCAGCAACCTAAAAGCGGGGGGCACCTACAATGAGCAGTTCTTC. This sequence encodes CASNLKAGGTYNEQFF.

In DNA form, the CDR3 reads TGCGCCAGCAGCCGATGGACAGGGGCAGGTGAGACCCAGTACTTC. This codes for CASSRWTGAGETQYF. The rearrangement links TRBV5-1 to TRBJ2-5; TRBD1 matches at 9 bases. This CDR3 has 15 residues. The V gene's germline CDR1 is SGHRS and CDR2 YFSETQ. V dropped 4 bases and J dropped 5; count of bases not matched to a gene: 9.

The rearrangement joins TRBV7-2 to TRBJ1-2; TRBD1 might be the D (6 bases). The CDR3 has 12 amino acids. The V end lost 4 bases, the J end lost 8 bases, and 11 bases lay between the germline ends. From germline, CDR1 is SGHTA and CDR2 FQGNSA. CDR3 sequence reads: CASSSPRGGYTF. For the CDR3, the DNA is TGTGCCAGCAGCTCTCCCAGGGGAGGCTACACCTTC. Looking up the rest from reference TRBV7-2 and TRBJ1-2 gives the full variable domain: GAGVSQSPSNKVTEKGKDVELRCDPISGHTALYWYRQSLGQGLEFLIYFQGNSAPDKSGLPSDRFSAERTGGSVSTLTIQRTQQEDSAVYLCASSSPRGGYTFGSGTRLTVV.

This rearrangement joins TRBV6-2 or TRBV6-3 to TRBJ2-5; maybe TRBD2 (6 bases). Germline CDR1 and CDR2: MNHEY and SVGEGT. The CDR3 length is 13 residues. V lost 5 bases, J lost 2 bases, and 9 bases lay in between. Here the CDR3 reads CASSQRAQETQYF. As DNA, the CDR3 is TGTGCCAGCAGTCAGCGGGCACAAGAGACCCAGTACTTC.

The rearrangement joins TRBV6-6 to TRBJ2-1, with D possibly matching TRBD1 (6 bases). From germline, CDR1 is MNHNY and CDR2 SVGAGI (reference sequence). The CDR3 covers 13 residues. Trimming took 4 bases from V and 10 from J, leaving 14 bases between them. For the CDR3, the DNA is TGTGCCAGCAGTTCCTTGACAGGCGGAGAGCAGTTCTTC. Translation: CASSSLTGGEQFF.

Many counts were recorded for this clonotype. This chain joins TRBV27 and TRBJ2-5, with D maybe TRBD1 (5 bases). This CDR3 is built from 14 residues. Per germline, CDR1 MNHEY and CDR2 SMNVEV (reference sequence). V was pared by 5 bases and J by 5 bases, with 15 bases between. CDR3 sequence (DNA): TGTGCCAGCAGTCAACGCTCAGGGCCGGAGACCCAGTACTTC. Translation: CASSQRSGPETQYF.

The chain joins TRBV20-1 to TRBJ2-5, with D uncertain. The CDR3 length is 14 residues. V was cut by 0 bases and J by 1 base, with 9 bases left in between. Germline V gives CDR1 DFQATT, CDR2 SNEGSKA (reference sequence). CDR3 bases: TGCAGTGCTAGAGAGGCAAGAATCCAAGAGACCCAGTACTTC. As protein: CSAREARIQETQYF.